The 31 T cell receptor beta chains below all came from one sample that was sequenced in a study of blood T cells in healthy people across ages. The second PCR ran roughly 6 to 12 cycles with a sample-barcoded 5' primer and J-beta primers. TCRdb independently ran MiXCR on the 5' RACE reads; one entry per CDR3 protein. The sample shows hundreds of thousands of distinct CDR3 sequences, roughly 32% of them seen only once. Sequenced material: blood. All receptors derive from an elderly woman in good health.

The gene calls are TRBV7-2 and TRBJ2-5, with 10 bases matching TRBD2. From germline, CDR1 is SGHTA and CDR2 FQGNSA. The CDR3 length is 14 residues. The V segment lost 4 bases and the J segment 5 bases; nucleotides outside the gene matches: 4. CDR3 region: CASSYTSGDETQYF. For the CDR3, the DNA is TGTGCCAGCAGCTATACTAGCGGGGACGAGACCCAGTACTTC.

This clonotype was seen more than once but under ten times. A much larger clone differs by one base, so this may be a read error. The V gene is TRBV7-2, the J gene TRBJ1-6, with a tentative D call TRBD1 (5 bases). The CDR3 spans 13 residues. Germline V gene lookup returns CDR1 SGHTA and CDR2 FQGNSA. As DNA, the CDR3 is TGTGCCAGCAGCCCCCCAGGGATGTCACCCCCCCACTTT. The encoded protein is CASSPPGMSPPHF.

At least ten counts were recorded for this clonotype. The chain carries TRBV6-2 or TRBV6-3 and TRBJ2-3, with no clear D. This CDR3 has 16 residues. V lost 2 bases and J lost 3, with 15 bases in between. From germline, CDR1 is MNHEY and CDR2 SVGEGT. This CDR3 reads CASSYGMMEGTDTQYF. Written as DNA, the CDR3 is TGTGCCAGCAGTTACGGTATGATGGAAGGGACAGATACGCAGTATTTT.

V is TRBV12-3 or TRBV12-4 and J is TRBJ1-5; a possible D gene is TRBD1 (5 bases). Trimming stripped 1 base from V and 7 bases from J, with 14 bases between. The CDR3 totals 15 residues. CDR3: CASSLGGGGSQPQHF. CDR3 bases: TGTGCCAGCAGTTTAGGGGGGGGAGGGAGCCAGCCCCAGCATTTT.

This clonotype occurred many times. The chain carries TRBV7-9 and TRBJ1-5, with 8 bases that match TRBD1. This CDR3 spans 15 amino acids. V lost 5 bases to trimming and J lost 2 bases; unmatched junction nucleotides: 5. CDR1 is SEHNR and CDR2 is FQNEAQ in the germline V gene (reference sequence). DNA for the CDR3: TGTGCCAGCAGCCCCCCGGGACAGGGCAATCAGCCCCAGCATTTT. Its protein is CASSPPGQGNQPQHF.

Note on this clonotype: A much more abundant neighbour one base away suggests this may be a read error. V gene TRBV9 combines with J gene TRBJ1-5, with D possibly TRBD1 on 5 matching bases. Germline CDR1 SGDLS, CDR2 YYNGEE. Trimming shortened V by 4 bases and J by 2 bases, and 13 bases separated the two germline ends. The CDR3 totals 15 residues. The CDR3 nucleotides are TGTGCCAGCAGCATAGGGGATGTGGGCAATCAGCCCCAGCATTTT. It codes for CASSIGDVGNQPQHF. The variable domain in full, completed from reference TRBV9 and TRBJ1-5, reads DSGVTQTPKHLITATGQRVTLRCSPRSGDLSVYWYQQSLDQGLQFLIQYYNGEERAKGNILERFSAQQFPDLHSELNLSSLELGDSALYFCASSIGDVGNQPQHFGDGTRLSIL.

This clonotype was detected many times. The genes are TRBV12-3 or TRBV12-4 and TRBJ2-7; D is uncertain. CDR3 size: 15 residues. Trimming pared 4 bases from V and 5 bases from J, leaving 18 bases between. The DNA of the CDR3 is TGTGCCAGCAGTTCGCTTGGCAAAATAAGAAACGAGCAGTACTTC. Its translation: CASSSLGKIRNEQYF.

This clonotype has ten or more counts. This chain uses TRBV14 with TRBJ2-1; no clear D gene. Trimming removed 1 base at V and 7 bases at J, with 11 bases between. This CDR3 spans 14 amino acids. Germline V gene data show CDR1 as SGHDN and CDR2 as FVKESK. The CDR3 bases are TGTGCCAGCAGCCAAGGGTTCAGCCTTAATGAGCAGTTCTTC. It is translated as CASSQGFSLNEQFF.

The sample holds many counts of this clonotype. The V gene is TRBV6-2 or TRBV6-3, the J gene TRBJ2-6; TRBD1 aligns across 12 bases. J was trimmed by 3 bases and V by 9 bases; bases with no gene match: 9. CDR1 and CDR2 from the germline V gene are MNHEY and SVGEGT. The CDR3 is made up of 17 amino acids. CDR3 in amino acids: CASAGGQGALGANVLTF. The CDR3 DNA reads TGTGCCAGTGCTGGGGGACAGGGGGCGCTTGGGGCCAACGTCCTGACTTTC.

This chain joins TRBV24-1 and TRBJ2-3, with D uncertain. CDR3 size: 14 residues. The V end was cut by 3 bases, the J end by 1 base, with 7 bases between. In germline, CDR1 is KGHDR, CDR2 SFDVKD. The CDR3 is CATSDTGGTDTQYF. CDR3 coding DNA: TGTGCCACCAGTGATACGGGCGGCACAGATACGCAGTATTTT.

This clonotype was counted many times. The chain is built from TRBV29-1 and TRBJ2-1; TRBD1 aligns across 9 bases. The germline V gene encodes CDR1 SQVTM and CDR2 ANQGSEA. The CDR3 has 16 amino acids. With V trimmed by 4 bases and J by 3 bases, 10 bases remained unmatched. The DNA of the CDR3 is TGCAGCGTTGGGGGCCGGACAGGGGCGAGCTACAATGAGCAGTTCTTC. Its protein is CSVGGRTGASYNEQFF.

There are a few counts of this clonotype. The chain is built from TRBV12-3 or TRBV12-4 and TRBJ1-1; 9 nucleotides line up with TRBD1. The CDR3 sequence is 15 residues long. V shed 6 bases, J shed 0 bases, and the junction held 5 bases outside the gene matches. The CDR3 DNA reads as TGTGCCAGCAGGGCCTGGACAGGGGTGAACACTGAAGCTTTCTTT. Amino acids: CASRAWTGVNTEAFF.

Turning to this clonotype: Possible read error: a much larger clone is one base away. The genes are TRBV6-1 and TRBJ2-3, with D maybe TRBD1 (6 bases). CDR1 is MNHNS and CDR2 is SASEGT in the germline V gene. This CDR3 is built from 15 residues. The CDR3 DNA is TGTGCCAGCATCTACCGGGACACAATCACAGATACGCGGTATTTT. Protein sequence: CASIYRDTITDTRYF.

The CDR3, as DNA: TGTGCCAGCAGTTTACAGGACAGGGCGAATCAGCCCCAGCATTTT. This translates into CASSLQDRANQPQHF. This sequence joins TRBV28 and TRBJ1-5; 8 nucleotides line up with TRBD1. The germline V gene has CDR1 MDHEN and CDR2 SYDVKM. This CDR3 spans 15 amino acids. Trimming cost V 2 bases and J 4 bases; bases outside gene matches: 4.

This clonotype was counted ten times or more. The chain couples TRBV4-1 to TRBJ2-3, with 9 bases aligning to TRBD1. The CDR3 is 16 residues long. Unmatched junction bases numbered 9, after V lost 6 bases and J lost 2 bases. CDR1 is MGHRA, CDR2 YSYEKL, per germline. This CDR3 reads CASRQQGQGYTDTQYF. The CDR3 DNA sequence: TGCGCCAGCAGACAACAGGGACAGGGATACACAGATACGCAGTATTTT.

About this clonotype: Being one base from a much bigger clone, this may be a read error. This chain uses TRBV30 with TRBJ1-6; TRBD1 agrees at 9 bases. Germline V gene data show CDR1 as GTSNPN and CDR2 as SVGIG (reference sequence). This CDR3 is 15 amino acids long. CDR3 residues: CVWRQGVSYNSPLHF. The CDR3 nucleotides read TGTGTCTGGAGACAGGGGGTCTCCTATAATTCACCCCTCCACTTT.

This clonotype was seen repeatedly, ten times or more. This chain joins TRBV9 and TRBJ1-6; D remains ambiguous. V lost 0 bases to trimming and J lost 9 bases, with 10 bases between them. CDR3 length equals 14 residues. The germline V gene has CDR1 SGDLS and CDR2 YYNGEE. DNA of the CDR3: TGTGCCAGCAGCGTAGCAAGGGCAGGTTCACCCCTCCACTTT. Amino acids: CASSVARAGSPLHF.

V is TRBV29-1 and J is TRBJ2-1; perhaps TRBD1 as D (5 bases). The germline V gene has CDR1 SQVTM and CDR2 ANQGSEA. V gave up 2 bases and J gave up 10 bases, with 12 bases separating them. The CDR3 consists of 12 residues. CDR3 sequence: CSVETLTVEQFF. The CDR3 DNA reads TGCAGCGTTGAAACTCTGACAGTAGAGCAGTTCTTC.

This clonotype was counted many times. The J gene is TRBJ2-1, the V gene TRBV9; 8 bases align to TRBD1. Germline CDR1 and CDR2: SGDLS and YYNGEE. After removal of 4 bases from V and 4 bases from J, the junction contained 7 bases not matched to a gene. CDR3 length: 15 residues. CDR3 in amino acids: CASSPRDRTYNEQFF. CDR3 nucleotide sequence: TGTGCCAGCAGCCCTCGGGACAGGACGTACAATGAGCAGTTCTTC. Combining the CDR3 with reference TRBV9 and TRBJ2-1 gives the whole variable domain DSGVTQTPKHLITATGQRVTLRCSPRSGDLSVYWYQQSLDQGLQFLIQYYNGEERAKGNILERFSAQQFPDLHSELNLSSLELGDSALYFCASSPRDRTYNEQFFGPGTRLTVL.

To note about this clonotype: A much larger clone differs from this one at a single base, so this may be a read error. V usage is TRBV25-1 and J usage is TRBJ2-3; the match to TRBD1 covers 8 bases. The germline V gene has CDR1 MGHDK and CDR2 SYGVNS. This CDR3 has 15 residues. Germline trimming cut 6 bases from V and 1 base from J; bases unmatched to any gene: 6. The CDR3 DNA is TGTGCCAGCAGCCAGACAGGGGAGGGCACAGATACGCAGTATTTT. The encoded protein is CASSQTGEGTDTQYF.

CDR3 loop: CSVDSQGGYEQYF. The CDR3 region has the DNA TGCAGCGTTGATTCCCAGGGCGGCTACGAGCAGTACTTC. This chain links TRBV29-1 with TRBJ2-5, with D perhaps matching TRBD1 (5 bases). The last part of the DNA fits TRBJ2-7 better; the J call may be wrong. CDR1 SQVTM and CDR2 ANQGSEA come from the germline V gene. The CDR3 covers 13 residues.

This clonotype turned up a few times. The J gene is TRBJ2-7, the V gene TRBV7-9; tentatively, D is TRBD1 (5 bases). This CDR3 contains 12 residues. The V gene's germline CDR1 is SEHNR and CDR2 FQNEAQ (reference sequence). Trimming pared 6 bases from V and 7 bases from J, leaving 13 bases between. CDR3 amino acids: CASSRGLREQYF. The DNA for the CDR3 is TGTGCCAGCAGTAGGGGTTTGAGAGAGCAGTACTTC. The whole variable domain, filled in from reference TRBV7-9 and TRBJ2-7, reads DTGVSQNPRHKITKRGQNVTFRCDPISEHNRLYWYRQTLGQGPEFLTYFQNEAQLEKSRLLSDRFSAERPKGSFSTLEIQRTEQGDSAMYLCASSRGLREQYFGPGTRLTVT.

This sequence joins TRBV10-3 and TRBJ2-7, with TRBD2 matching over 9 bases. After removal of 0 bases from V and 6 bases from J, the junction contained 9 bases not matched to a gene. The length of the CDR3 is 16 residues. Germline CDR1 ENHRY, CDR2 SYGVKD. Here the CDR3 DNA reads TGTGCCATCAGTGAGTCTAAGGGACTAGCAAGTAGCGAGCAGTACTTC. Translation gives CAISESKGLASSEQYF.

This clonotype was observed at least ten times. The chain uses TRBV6-2 or TRBV6-3 and TRBJ1-5; D uncertain. V was pared by 0 bases and J by 0 bases, with 15 bases between. Germline values: CDR1 MNHEY, CDR2 SVGEGT. The CDR3 contains 18 residues. CDR3 sequence: CASSYSKARGGSNQPQHF. CDR3 bases: TGTGCCAGCAGTTACTCGAAGGCCCGGGGTGGTAGCAATCAGCCCCAGCATTTT.

At least ten counts were recorded for this clonotype. The chain uses TRBV7-2 and TRBJ1-2; D perhaps matches TRBD1 (5 bases). V lost 6 bases to trimming and J lost 0 bases, with 14 bases between them. The V gene's germline CDR1 is SGHTA and CDR2 FQGNSA. The CDR3 covers 15 residues. The CDR3: CASSRAGDPNYGYTF. CDR3 bases: TGTGCCAGCAGTCGCGCGGGGGATCCTAACTATGGCTACACCTTC.

This clonotype was counted only a few times. The chain recombines TRBV6-5 with TRBJ1-3, with 12 positions matching TRBD1. The V gene's germline CDR1 is MNHEY and CDR2 SVGAGI. CDR3 length: 16 amino acids. J gave up 3 bases and V 4 bases, and 4 bases lay outside the gene matches. The CDR3 here is CASSLGQGAVGNTIYF. CDR3 coding DNA: TGTGCCAGCAGTTTGGGACAGGGGGCTGTTGGAAACACCATATATTTT.

This clonotype was counted many times. This rearrangement joins TRBV5-1 to TRBJ2-1; 10 bases line up with TRBD1. Germline V gene data show CDR1 as SGHRS and CDR2 as YFSETQ. J lost 4 bases, V lost 2 bases, and 6 bases had no gene match. The CDR3 has 16 residues. The CDR3 region is CASSLQDRGLYNEQFF. The CDR3 DNA reads TGCGCCAGCAGCTTACAAGACAGGGGGCTATACAATGAGCAGTTCTTC.

This clonotype came up many times. The V gene is TRBV19, the J gene TRBJ2-1; D is unresolved. The V gene lost 2 bases and the J gene lost 8 bases, with 16 bases spanning the gap. The CDR3 runs to 15 residues. Germline CDR1 is LNHDA and CDR2 is SQIVND (reference sequence). This CDR3 is CASSIYIMPPYEQFF. The DNA for the CDR3 is TGTGCCAGTAGTATATATATAATGCCCCCATATGAGCAGTTCTTC. Complete variable domain (other parts from reference TRBV19 and TRBJ2-1): DGGITQSPKYLFRKEGQNVTLSCEQNLNHDAMYWYRQDPGQGLRLIYYSQIVNDFQKGDIAEGYSVSREKKESFPLTVTSAQKNPTAFYLCASSIYIMPPYEQFFGPGTRLTVL.

This clonotype was counted between two and nine times. The chain joins TRBV28 to TRBJ1-6; D is unresolved. This CDR3 comprises 13 residues. V lost 6 bases, J lost 6 bases, and 9 bases lay in between. CDR1 and CDR2 (germline): MDHEN, SYDVKM. CDR3 coding DNA: TGTGCCAGCAGATCAGAGGGTAATTCACCCCTCCACTTT. Protein sequence: CASRSEGNSPLHF.

Concerning this clonotype itself: At one end the junction does not follow the germline gene, possibly because of a read error. The CDR3 here is CASSWQGDNRPQHF. CDR3 nucleotides: TGTGCCAGCAGTTGGCAGGGGGATAATCGGCCCCAGCATTTT. The chain recombines TRBV27 with TRBJ1-5; 7 positions agree with TRBD1. The CDR3 runs to 14 residues. Germline assignment: CDR1 MNHEY and CDR2 SMNVEV (reference sequence).

The chain carries TRBV29-1 and TRBJ2-1, with 8 bases identical to TRBD2. Germline V gene sequence: CDR1 SQVTM, CDR2 ANQGSEA. J gave up 4 bases and V 1 base, and 3 bases lay outside the gene matches. The CDR3 is made up of 14 amino acids. The CDR3 sequence: CSVEAPSGYNEQFF. The DNA for the CDR3 is TGCAGCGTTGAAGCCCCTAGCGGGTACAATGAGCAGTTCTTC.